This TCR beta chain was sequenced in a study of shared clonotypes between healthy human individuals. Naivety among CD8 cells was defined by CD45RO negativity and positive CCR7 selection, thereby excluding terminally differentiated effector memory CD45RA+ cells. Sequenced by immunoSEQ multiplex PCR; TCRdb stores in-frame clones only, minus some. The table includes some 2 million clones, roughly 94% detected once. Germline V gene sequence: CDR1 SEHNR, CDR2 FQNEAQ (reference sequence). The CDR3 totals 13 residues. V was pared by 5 bases and J by 0 bases, with 5 bases between. Sequencing was done on a sample of naive CD8+ T cells sorted from blood. The chain combines TRBV7-9 with TRBJ1-3; D gene ambiguous. The clonotype was recovered from a young man in good health. The CDR3 DNA sequence: TGTGCCAGCAGCCCCCACTCTGGAAACACCATATATTTT. Translating gives CASSPHSGNTIYF.